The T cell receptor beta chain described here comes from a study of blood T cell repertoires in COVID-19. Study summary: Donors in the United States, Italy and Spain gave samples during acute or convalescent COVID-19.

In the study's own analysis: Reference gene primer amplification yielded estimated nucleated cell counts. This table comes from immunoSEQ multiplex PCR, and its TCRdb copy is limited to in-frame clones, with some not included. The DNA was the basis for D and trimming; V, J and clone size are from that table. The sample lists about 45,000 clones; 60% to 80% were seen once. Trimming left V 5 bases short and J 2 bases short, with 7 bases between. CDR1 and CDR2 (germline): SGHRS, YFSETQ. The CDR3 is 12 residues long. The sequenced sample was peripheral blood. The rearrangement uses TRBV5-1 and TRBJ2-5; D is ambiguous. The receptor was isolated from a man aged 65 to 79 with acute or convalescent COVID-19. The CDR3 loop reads CASRFTQETQYF. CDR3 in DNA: TGCGCCAGCAGGTTCACTCAAGAGACCCAGTACTTC.